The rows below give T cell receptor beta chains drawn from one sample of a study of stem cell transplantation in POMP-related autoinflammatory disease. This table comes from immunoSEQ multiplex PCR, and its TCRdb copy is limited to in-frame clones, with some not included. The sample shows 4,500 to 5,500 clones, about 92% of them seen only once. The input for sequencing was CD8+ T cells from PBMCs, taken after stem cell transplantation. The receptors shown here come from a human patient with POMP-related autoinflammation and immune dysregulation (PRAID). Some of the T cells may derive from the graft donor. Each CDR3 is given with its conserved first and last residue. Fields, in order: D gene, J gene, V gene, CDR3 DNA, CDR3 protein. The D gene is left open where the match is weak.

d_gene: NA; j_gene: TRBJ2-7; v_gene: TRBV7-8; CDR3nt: TGTGCCAGCAGCTTAACGACAGTCGAGGGGCAGTACTTC; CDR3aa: CASSLTTVEGQYF
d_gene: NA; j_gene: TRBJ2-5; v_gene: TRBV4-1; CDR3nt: TGCGCCAGCAGCCAAGAAGGGGGACTCAACCAAGAGACCCAGTACTTC; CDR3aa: CASSQEGGLNQETQYF
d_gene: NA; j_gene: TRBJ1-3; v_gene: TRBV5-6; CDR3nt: TGTGCCAGCAGCTGGTCCTCAGGATCTGGAAACACCATATATTTT; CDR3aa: CASSWSSGSGNTIYF
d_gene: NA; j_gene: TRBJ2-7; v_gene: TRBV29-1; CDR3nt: TGCAGCGTTGGCCCGGGAGTCAACGAGCAGTACTTC; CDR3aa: CSVGPGVNEQYF
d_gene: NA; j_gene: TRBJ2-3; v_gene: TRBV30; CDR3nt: TGTGCCTGGAGTCCTCTTTTGGGAATGGCAGATACGCAGTATTTT; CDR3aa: CAWSPLLGMADTQYF
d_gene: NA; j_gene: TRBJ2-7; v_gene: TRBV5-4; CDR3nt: TGTGCCAGCAGCTTGGCCATAGGGGCAGCCTCCTACGAGCAGTACTTC; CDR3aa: CASSLAIGAASYEQYF
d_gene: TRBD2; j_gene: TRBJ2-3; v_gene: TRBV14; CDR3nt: TGTGCCAGCAGCCAAGATCCCGGTGGTAGCGGGACCACAGATACGCAGTATTTT; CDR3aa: CASSQDPGGSGTTDTQYF
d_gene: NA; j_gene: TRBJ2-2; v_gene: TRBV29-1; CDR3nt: TGCAGCGTGGAAAACGGGAGTGGCACCGGGGAGCTGTTTTTT; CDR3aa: CSVENGSGTGELFF
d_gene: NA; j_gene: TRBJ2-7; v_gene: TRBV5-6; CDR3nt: TGTGCCAGCAGCACAATCTTGGGTTCCTACGAGCAGTACTTC; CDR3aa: CASSTILGSYEQYF
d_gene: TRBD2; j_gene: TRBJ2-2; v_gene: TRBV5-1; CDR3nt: TGCGCCAGCAGTAAAGCGGGAGGGAACACCGGGGAGCTGTTTTTT; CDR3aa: CASSKAGGNTGELFF
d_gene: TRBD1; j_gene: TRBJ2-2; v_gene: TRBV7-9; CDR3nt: TGTGCCAGCAGCTTAGGGACAGGCTACACCGGGGAGCTGTTTTTT; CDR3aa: CASSLGTGYTGELFF
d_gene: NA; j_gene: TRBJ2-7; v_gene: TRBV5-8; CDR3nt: TGTGCCAGCAGCTTACAGTCCTACGAGCAGTACTTC; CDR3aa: CASSLQSYEQYF